The T cell receptor beta chain under discussion was sequenced for a study of regulatory T cells in long-lasting Graves disease. Study overall: Those with persistent Graves' disease had received antithyroid drugs for over 5 years with positive TSH receptor antibodies. Study findings and constraints: Persistent Graves' patients possessed reduced TCR diversity relative to recently diagnosed ones. A greater number of public clonotypes (2,741) was shared by persistent patients than by new patients (around 1,000).

This CDR3 has 12 amino acids. The ends were cut back, 1 base at V and 7 bases at J, with 5 bases in the middle. Germline loops: CDR1 SGHTA, CDR2 FQGNSA. To make TCR beta libraries, researchers used iRepertoire HTBI primers and Arm-PCR of CDR3 regions. One entry per CDR3 protein, called by TCRdb with MiXCR from the multiplex PCR reads. The profile covers 300,000 or so distinct CDR3 sequences, with around 20% appearing a single time and 29% taken by the ten largest. The time point here: persistent/refractory GD, antithyroid drugs over 5 years with positive TRAb. After RNA was extracted from PBMCs, the TCR library was made from it. This clonotype has ten or more counts. The antigen is unknown.

The sample was peripheral blood mononuclear cells (PBMCs), taken when the disease was refractory, from a patient treated with antithyroid drugs. This chain uses TRBV7-2 with TRBJ1-5, with D unresolved. The receptor comes from a female donor with Graves disease. The CDR3 region is CASSLGPQPQHF. CDR3 nucleotide sequence: TGTGCCAGCAGCTTAGGACCCCAGCCCCAGCATTTT. Full variable domain (rest looked up from reference TRBV7-2 and TRBJ1-5): GAGVSQSPSNKVTEKGKDVELRCDPISGHTALYWYRQSLGQGLEFLIYFQGNSAPDKSGLPSDRFSAERTGGSVSTLTIQRTQQEDSAVYLCASSLGPQPQHFGDGTRLSIL.